This T cell receptor beta chain is drawn from a study of beta chain features in type 1 diabetes. A note on this clone: Its antigen is not known.

Populations obtained by sorting all exceeded 95% purity. Deletions cut 0 bases from V and 0 bases from J, with 10 bases between. Germline loops: CDR1 SGHRS, CDR2 YFSETQ. This CDR3 comprises 15 residues. The study's findings and limits: Relative to healthy donors, patients appeared to have naive, central memory and Treg TCRB repertoires that were more similar.

The entirety of the isolated RNA underwent reverse transcription, so expressed TCRB transcripts were sequenced. This table comes from immunoSEQ multiplex PCR, and its TCRdb copy is limited to in-frame clones, with some not included. The table lists approximately 150,000 clones, 9% to 10% of them singletons, with approximately 2.3% in the top ten. V usage is TRBV5-1 and J usage is TRBJ2-7, with D unclear. This receptor was taken from a woman younger than 30 in good health. Sequencing used central memory CD4+ T cells from blood. The CDR3 region is CASSLAPQSSYEQYF. CDR3 sequence (DNA): TGCGCCAGCAGCTTGGCCCCACAGAGCTCCTACGAGCAGTACTTC.